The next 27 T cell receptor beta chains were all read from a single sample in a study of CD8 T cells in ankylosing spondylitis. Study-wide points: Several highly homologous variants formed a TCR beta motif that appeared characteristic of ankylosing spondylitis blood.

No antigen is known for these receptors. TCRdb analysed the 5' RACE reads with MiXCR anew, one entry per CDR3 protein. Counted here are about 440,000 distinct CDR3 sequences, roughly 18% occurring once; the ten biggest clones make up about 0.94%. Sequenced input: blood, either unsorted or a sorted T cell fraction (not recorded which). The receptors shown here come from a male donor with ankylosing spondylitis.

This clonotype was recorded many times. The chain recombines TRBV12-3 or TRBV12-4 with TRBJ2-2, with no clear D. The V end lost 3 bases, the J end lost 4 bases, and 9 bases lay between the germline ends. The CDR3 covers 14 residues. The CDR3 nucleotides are TGTGCCAGCAGTTTGTCTTCCCGCACCGGGGAGCTGTTTTTT. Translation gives CASSLSSRTGELFF.

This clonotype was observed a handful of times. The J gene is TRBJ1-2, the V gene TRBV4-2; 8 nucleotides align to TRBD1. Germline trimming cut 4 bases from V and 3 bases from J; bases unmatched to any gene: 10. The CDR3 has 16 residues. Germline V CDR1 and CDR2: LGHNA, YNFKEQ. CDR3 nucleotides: TGTGCCAGCAGCCCAGGAACAGGGGGAGAAGACTATGGCTACACCTTC. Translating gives CASSPGTGGEDYGYTF.

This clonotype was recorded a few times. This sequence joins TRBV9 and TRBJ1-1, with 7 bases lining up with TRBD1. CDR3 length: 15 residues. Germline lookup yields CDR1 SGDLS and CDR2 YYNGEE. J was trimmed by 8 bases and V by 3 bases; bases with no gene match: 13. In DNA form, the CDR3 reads TGTGCCAGCAGCGAAGACGGCACAGGGGAGGGGGAAGCTTTCTTT. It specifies CASSEDGTGEGEAFF.

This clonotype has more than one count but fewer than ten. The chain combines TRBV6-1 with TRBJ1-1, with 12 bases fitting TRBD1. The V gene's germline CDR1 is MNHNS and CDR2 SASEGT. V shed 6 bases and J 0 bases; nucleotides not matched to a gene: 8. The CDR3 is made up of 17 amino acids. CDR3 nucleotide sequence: TGTGCCAGCAGGCGATCCGGGACAGGGGGCCTGAACACTGAAGCTTTCTTT. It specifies CASRRSGTGGLNTEAFF.

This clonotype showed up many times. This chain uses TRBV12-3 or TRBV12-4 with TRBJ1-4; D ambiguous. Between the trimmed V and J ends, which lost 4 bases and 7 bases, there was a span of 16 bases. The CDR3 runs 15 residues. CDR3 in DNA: TGTGCCAGCAGTTATGGGGAGAGCCTTATTGAAAAACTGTTTTTT. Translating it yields CASSYGESLIEKLFF.

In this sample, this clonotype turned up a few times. In nucleotides, the CDR3 is TGCAGTGCTAGAACAAGATTTGGCTACACCTTC. This encodes CSARTRFGYTF. The rearrangement uses TRBV20-1 and TRBJ1-2; D remains unclear. CDR1 and CDR2 from the germline V gene are DFQATT and SNEGSKA (reference sequence). The V and J ends lost 2 bases and 7 bases respectively, with 8 bases between them. This CDR3 is built from 11 residues.

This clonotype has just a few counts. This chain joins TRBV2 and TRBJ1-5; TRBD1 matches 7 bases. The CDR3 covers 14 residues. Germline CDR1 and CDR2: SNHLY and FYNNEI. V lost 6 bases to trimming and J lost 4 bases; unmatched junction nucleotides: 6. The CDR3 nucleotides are TGTGCCAGCAGGAGGGACAGCCAAAATCAGCCCCAGCATTTT. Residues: CASRRDSQNQPQHF.

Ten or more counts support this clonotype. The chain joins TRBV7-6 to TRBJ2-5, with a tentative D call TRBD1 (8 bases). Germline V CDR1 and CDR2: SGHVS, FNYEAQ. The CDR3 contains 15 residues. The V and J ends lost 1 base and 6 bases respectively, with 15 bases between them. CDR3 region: CASSLGHRGGKTQYF. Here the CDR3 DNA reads TGTGCCAGCAGCTTAGGTCACAGGGGGGGAAAGACCCAGTACTTC. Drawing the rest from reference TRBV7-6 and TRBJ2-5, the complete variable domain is GAGVSQSPRYKVTKRGQDVALRCDPISGHVSLYWYRQALGQGPEFLTYFNYEAQQDKSGLPNDRFSAERPEGSISTLTIQRTEQRDSAMYRCASSLGHRGGKTQYFGPGTRLLVL.

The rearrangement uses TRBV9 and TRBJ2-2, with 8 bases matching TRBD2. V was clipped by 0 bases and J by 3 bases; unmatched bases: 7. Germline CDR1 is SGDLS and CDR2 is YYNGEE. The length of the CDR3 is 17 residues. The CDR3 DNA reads TGTGCCAGCAGCGTAGGCGGTAGCGGGGCCTACACCGGGGAGCTGTTTTTT. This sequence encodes CASSVGGSGAYTGELFF.

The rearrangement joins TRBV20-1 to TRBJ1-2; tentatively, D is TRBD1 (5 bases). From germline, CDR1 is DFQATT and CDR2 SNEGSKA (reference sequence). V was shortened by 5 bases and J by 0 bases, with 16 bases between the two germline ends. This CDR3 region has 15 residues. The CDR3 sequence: CSAGGSGPTNYGYTF. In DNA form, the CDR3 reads TGCAGTGCTGGCGGTTCGGGGCCAACTAACTATGGCTACACCTTC.

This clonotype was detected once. CDR3 protein: CASSGQPATNEKLFF. The CDR3 DNA sequence: TGTGCCAGCAGCGGACAGCCTGCAACTAATGAAAAACTGTTTTTT. The chain carries TRBV6-1 and TRBJ1-4; TRBD1 is a possible D gene (6 bases). Looked up from germline, CDR1 is MNHNS and CDR2 is SASEGT. Trimming stripped 6 bases from V and 0 bases from J, with 11 bases between. The CDR3 has 15 amino acids.

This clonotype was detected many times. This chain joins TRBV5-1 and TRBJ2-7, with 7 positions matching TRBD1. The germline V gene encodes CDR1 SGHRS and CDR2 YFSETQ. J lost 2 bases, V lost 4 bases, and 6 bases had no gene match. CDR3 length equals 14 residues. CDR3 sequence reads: CASSEPGQPYEQYF. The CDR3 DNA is TGCGCCAGCAGCGAGCCGGGACAGCCCTACGAGCAGTACTTC. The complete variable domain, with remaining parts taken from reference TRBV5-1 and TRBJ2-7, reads KAGVTQTPRYLIKTRGQQVTLSCSPISGHRSVSWYQQTPGQGLQFLFEYFSETQRNKGNFPGRFSGRQFSNSRSEMNVSTLELGDSALYLCASSEPGQPYEQYFGPGTRLTVT.

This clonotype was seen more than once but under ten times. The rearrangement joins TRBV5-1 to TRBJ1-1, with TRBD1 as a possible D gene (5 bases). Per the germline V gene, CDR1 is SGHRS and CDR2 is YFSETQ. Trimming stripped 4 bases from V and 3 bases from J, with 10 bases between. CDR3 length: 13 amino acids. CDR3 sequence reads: CASSSQGDTEAFF. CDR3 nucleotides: TGCGCCAGCAGCAGCCAGGGTGACACTGAAGCTTTCTTT.

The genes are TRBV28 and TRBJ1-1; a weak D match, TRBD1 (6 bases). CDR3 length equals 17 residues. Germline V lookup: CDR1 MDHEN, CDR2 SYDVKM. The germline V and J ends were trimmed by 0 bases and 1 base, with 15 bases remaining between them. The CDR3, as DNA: TGTGCCAGCAGTTTATGGGGGACAAACCGCAGGAACACTGAAGCTTTCTTT. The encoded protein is CASSLWGTNRRNTEAFF.

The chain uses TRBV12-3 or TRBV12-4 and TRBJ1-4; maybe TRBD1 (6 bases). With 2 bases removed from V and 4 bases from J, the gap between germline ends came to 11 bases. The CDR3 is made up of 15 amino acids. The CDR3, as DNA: TGTGCCAGCAGTTTAACAGGGACGGGTAATGAAAAACTGTTTTTT. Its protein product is CASSLTGTGNEKLFF.

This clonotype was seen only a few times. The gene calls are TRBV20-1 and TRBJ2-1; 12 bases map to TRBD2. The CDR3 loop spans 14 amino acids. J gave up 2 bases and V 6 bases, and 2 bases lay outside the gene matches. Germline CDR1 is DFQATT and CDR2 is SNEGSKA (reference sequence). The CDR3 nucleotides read TGCAGTGCGGGGACTAGCGGGCCCTACAATGAGCAGTTCTTC. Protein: CSAGTSGPYNEQFF.

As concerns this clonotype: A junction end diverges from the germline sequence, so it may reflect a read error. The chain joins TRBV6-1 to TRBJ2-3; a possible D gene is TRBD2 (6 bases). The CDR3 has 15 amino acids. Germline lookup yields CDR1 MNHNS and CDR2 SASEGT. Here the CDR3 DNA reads TGTTCCAGCAAAGGGAGGCGGGATGACACAGATACGCAGTATTTT. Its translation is CSSKGRRDDTDTQYF.

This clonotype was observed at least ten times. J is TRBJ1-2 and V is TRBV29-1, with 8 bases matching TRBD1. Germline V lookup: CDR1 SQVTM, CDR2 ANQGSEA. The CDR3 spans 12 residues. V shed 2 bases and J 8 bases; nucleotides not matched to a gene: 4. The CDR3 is CSVEQGAKGYTF. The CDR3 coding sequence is TGCAGCGTTGAACAGGGGGCGAAGGGCTACACCTTC.

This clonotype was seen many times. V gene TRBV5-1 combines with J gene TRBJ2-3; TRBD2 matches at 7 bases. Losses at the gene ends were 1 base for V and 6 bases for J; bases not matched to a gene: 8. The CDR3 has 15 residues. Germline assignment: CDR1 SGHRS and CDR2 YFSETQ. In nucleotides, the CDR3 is TGCGCCAGCAGCTTGATGGGGGGGGAACAGGATACGCAGTATTTT. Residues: CASSLMGGEQDTQYF.

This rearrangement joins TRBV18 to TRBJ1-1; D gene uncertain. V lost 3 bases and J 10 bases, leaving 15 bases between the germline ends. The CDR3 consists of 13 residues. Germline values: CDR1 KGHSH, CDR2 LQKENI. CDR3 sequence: CASSPNSELGAFF. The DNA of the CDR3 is TGTGCCAGCTCACCTAACAGCGAACTGGGAGCTTTCTTT.

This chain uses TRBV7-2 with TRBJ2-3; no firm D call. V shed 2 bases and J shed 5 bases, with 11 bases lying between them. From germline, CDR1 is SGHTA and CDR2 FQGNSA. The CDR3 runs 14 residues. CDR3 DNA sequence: TGTGCCAGCAGCTTAAAGGCGAAGGTAGATACGCAGTATTTT. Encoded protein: CASSLKAKVDTQYF.

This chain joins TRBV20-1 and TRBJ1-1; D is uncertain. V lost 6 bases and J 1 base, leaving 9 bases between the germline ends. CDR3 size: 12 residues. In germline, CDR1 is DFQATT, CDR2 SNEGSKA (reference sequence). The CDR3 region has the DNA TGCAGTGCCTTAGGCGGGAACACTGAAGCTTTCTTT. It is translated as CSALGGNTEAFF.

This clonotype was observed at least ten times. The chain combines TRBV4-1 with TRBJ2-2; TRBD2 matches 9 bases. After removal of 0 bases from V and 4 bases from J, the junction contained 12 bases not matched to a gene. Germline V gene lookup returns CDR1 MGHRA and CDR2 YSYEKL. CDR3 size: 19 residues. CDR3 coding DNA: TGCGCCAGCAGCCAAGATCCAAGTAGCGGGAGTCGTGGCACCGGGGAGCTGTTTTTT. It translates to CASSQDPSSGSRGTGELFF.

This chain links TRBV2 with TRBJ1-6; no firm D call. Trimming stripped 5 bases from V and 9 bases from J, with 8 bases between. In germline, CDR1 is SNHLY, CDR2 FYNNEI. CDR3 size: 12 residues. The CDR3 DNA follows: TGTGCCAGCAGTTTTGGGTTTTCACCCCTCCACTTT. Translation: CASSFGFSPLHF.

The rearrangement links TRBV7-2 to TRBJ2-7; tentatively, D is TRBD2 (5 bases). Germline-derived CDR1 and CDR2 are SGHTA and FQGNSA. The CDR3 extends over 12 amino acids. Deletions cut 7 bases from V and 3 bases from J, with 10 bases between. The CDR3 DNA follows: TGTGCCAGCACATCGGGGTTCTACGAGCAGTACTTC. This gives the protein CASTSGFYEQYF.

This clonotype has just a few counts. CDR3 DNA: TGCAGTGCTAGACCGACAGGGTGGAACACTGAAGCTTTCTTT. The encoded protein is CSARPTGWNTEAFF. The J gene is TRBJ1-1, the V gene TRBV20-1; 7 bases are shared with TRBD1. The germline gives CDR1 DFQATT, CDR2 SNEGSKA (reference sequence). Trimming took 2 bases from V and 1 from J; bases not matched to a gene: 4. The CDR3 is made up of 14 amino acids.

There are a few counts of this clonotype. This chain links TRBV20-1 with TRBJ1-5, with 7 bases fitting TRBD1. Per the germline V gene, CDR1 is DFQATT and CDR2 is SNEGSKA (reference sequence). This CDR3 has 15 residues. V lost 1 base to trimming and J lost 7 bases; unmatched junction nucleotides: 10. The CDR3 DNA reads TGCAGTGCTAGAGGTCAAACAGGGGTGGAACAGCCCCAGCATTTT. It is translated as CSARGQTGVEQPQHF.